A single sample gave rise to the 2 T cell receptor beta chains below, sequenced in a study of blood T cells in healthy people across ages. The authors ran a second PCR of roughly 7 to 11 cycles using a sample-barcoded 5' primer and a J-beta primer mix. Each CDR3 protein is one row after TCRdb ran MiXCR on the 5' RACE reads. The data hold approximately 1.5 million distinct CDR3 sequences, with approximately 32% observed a single time. Material: blood. These receptors all stem from a woman in her thirties in good health.

The gene calls are TRBV28 and TRBJ2-7, with D perhaps matching TRBD2 (6 bases). The CDR3 runs to 10 residues. Per germline, CDR1 MDHEN and CDR2 SYDVKM. The CDR3 DNA sequence: TGTGTCATTGGGAGGTACGAGCAGTACTTC. Translated: CVIGRYEQYF.

J is TRBJ2-7 and V is TRBV23-1, with D possibly matching TRBD1 (7 bases). The J call may be mistaken, given a closer DNA end match to TRBJ2-5. TRBV23-1 has ORF status, its function being uncertain. CDR3 length equals 18 residues. CDR3 nucleotides: TGCGCCAGCAGTCAATCTAGGGGGCGGGACAGCAATCAAGAGACCCAGTACTTC. Translating it yields CASSQSRGRDSNQETQYF.